This T cell receptor beta chain is drawn from a study of tumour-infiltrating T cells in Burkitt lymphoma. In the study overall: All epidemiological Burkitt lymphoma subtypes were represented in the cohort. Productive clonality predicted overall and progression-free survival. Findings and caveats of the study: Several public clonotypes were shared across many Burkitt lymphoma patients.

Libraries were prepared by immunoSEQ multiplex PCR; TCRdb keeps only in-frame clonotypes and omits some of them. The sample comprises more than 45,000 clones, roughly 31% of which are singletons, and approximately 2.6% rests with the top ten. In the case of this clone: Antigen: not known.

The TCR was taken from a human donor with Burkitt lymphoma. Input material: tumor tissue.

In nucleotides, the CDR3 is TGTGCCAGCAGTGGGACTAGCGGGGTAAAGACCCAGTACTTC. It encodes CASSGTSGVKTQYF. This chain connects TRBV2 to TRBJ2-5, with TRBD2 identical over 12 bases. CDR1 is SNHLY and CDR2 is FYNNEI in the germline V gene. V shed 4 bases and J 6 bases; nucleotides not matched to a gene: 3. This CDR3 region has 14 residues.